The present TCR beta chain was sequenced within a study of blood T cell repertoires in COVID-19. Study details: There were acute and convalescent COVID-19 samples, and they came from the United States, Italy and Spain. The cDNA or gDNA used as material had been derived from T cells, B-cell-depleted T cells, or PBMCs.

This clone was recorded once. The V gene lost 5 bases and the J gene lost 4 bases, with 9 bases spanning the gap. From germline, CDR1 is SNHLY and CDR2 FYNNEI. The CDR3 is 12 amino acids. Clones were read by immunoSEQ multiplex PCR, and TCRdb kept only the in-frame ones, dropping some. The sample holds tens of thousands of clones, around 84% seen once. This receptor was taken from a man in his forties or fifties with active or convalescent COVID-19. The sample consisted of peripheral blood. This chain uses TRBV2 with TRBJ2-7; maybe TRBD1 (5 bases). The CDR3 region has the DNA TGTGCCAGCAGTAGGGGCAGTTACGAGCAGTACTTC. Its protein product is CASSRGSYEQYF.